These T cell receptor beta chains were read from a single sample in a study of cytomegalovirus exposure and HLA in healthy donors. Clones were sequenced by immunoSEQ multiplex PCR, and TCRdb holds only the in-frame ones, with some missing. The sample yields some 170,000 clones, 81% seen once. Sequenced: PBMCs. The receptors were gathered from a woman in her forties or fifties in good health and CMV-seronegative. The CDR3 runs from the conserved cysteine through the conserved F or W. Each record gives: D gene, J gene, V gene, clone size, CDR3 protein, CDR3 DNA. A D gene is named only where the DNA matches it firmly. Clone size is not always given. Where it is, it says once, few, many or a class for expanded clones.

D: NA
J: TRBJ1-2
V: TRBV29-1
size: NA
CDR3: CSVKGQTNYGYTF
DNA: TGCAGCGTCAAAGGACAGACTAACTATGGCTACACCTTC

D: TRBD1
J: TRBJ2-7
V: TRBV7-9
size: few
CDR3: CASSLPPGQGSSYEQYF
DNA: TGTGCCAGCAGCCTTCCCCCGGGACAGGGGTCTTCATACGAGCAGTACTTC

D: NA
J: TRBJ2-1
V: TRBV21-1
size: once
CDR3: CASSSVGGQGVIF
DNA: TGTGCCAGCAGCTCAGTTGGGGGACAGGGGGTGATCTTC

D: TRBD1
J: TRBJ2-7
V: TRBV28
size: NA
CDR3: CASSLSGQGNEQYF
DNA: TGTGCCAGCAGTTTATCGGGACAGGGCAACGAGCAGTACTTC

D: NA
J: TRBJ2-1
V: TRBV19
size: NA
CDR3: CASSILSGGDEQFF
DNA: TGTGCCAGTAGTATTCTGAGCGGCGGGGATGAGCAGTTCTTC

D: TRBD1
J: TRBJ2-3
V: TRBV7-9
size: NA
CDR3: CASAGDRGSTDTQYF
DNA: TGTGCCAGCGCTGGGGACAGGGGTTCTACAGATACGCAGTATTTT

D: NA
J: TRBJ2-3
V: TRBV7-2
size: few
CDR3: CASSPLTSTDTQYF
DNA: TGTGCCAGCAGCCCCCTGACTAGCACAGATACGCAGTATTTT

D: TRBD2
J: TRBJ2-7
V: TRBV7-2
size: few
CDR3: CASSRGGSSYEQYF
DNA: TGTGCCAGCAGCCGCGGGGGAAGCTCCTACGAGCAGTACTTC

D: TRBD2
J: TRBJ2-5
V: TRBV27
size: NA
CDR3: CASSLGLGLRTTSIYF
DNA: TGTGCCAGCAGTTTAGGACTAGGACTTAGAACTACGAGCATCTACTTC

D: TRBD1
J: TRBJ1-2
V: TRBV13
size: NA
CDR3: CASSPPPGRGRRGYTF
DNA: TGTGCCAGCAGCCCCCCCCCGGGCAGGGGGCGCCGGGGCTACACCTTC

D: NA
J: TRBJ2-7
V: TRBV11-3
size: NA
CDR3: CASSLAGETYEQYF
DNA: TGTGCCAGCAGCTTAGCGGGTGAGACCTACGAGCAGTACTTC

D: TRBD1
J: TRBJ2-7
V: TRBV7-9
size: NA
CDR3: CASSNRQGAKQYF
DNA: TGTGCCAGCAGCAATCGACAGGGGGCTAAGCAGTACTTC

D: NA
J: TRBJ2-1
V: TRBV7-2
size: few
CDR3: CASSFGGLTYNEQFF
DNA: TGTGCCAGCAGCTTCGGGGGACTGACCTACAATGAGCAGTTCTTC

D: NA
J: TRBJ1-1
V: TRBV6-5
size: NA
CDR3: CASSAPGTEAFF
DNA: TGTGCCAGCAGCGCGCCGGGCACTGAAGCTTTCTTT

D: TRBD1
J: TRBJ1-2
V: TRBV19
size: NA
CDR3: CASSILGAGGESGYTF
DNA: TGTGCCAGTAGTATATTAGGGGCAGGGGGCGAATCTGGCTACACCTTC

D: NA
J: TRBJ2-5
V: TRBV18
size: NA
CDR3: CASSPIGQAQGTQYF
DNA: TGTGCCAGCTCACCAATTGGGCAGGCCCAGGGGACCCAGTACTTC

D: TRBD2
J: TRBJ2-5
V: TRBV5-1
size: NA
CDR3: CASSTGLAAQKTQYF
DNA: TGCGCCAGCAGCACCGGACTAGCGGCCCAGAAGACCCAGTACTTC

D: TRBD1
J: TRBJ1-4
V: TRBV2
size: NA
CDR3: CASSEVGTGNEKLFF
DNA: TGTGCCAGCAGTGAAGTCGGGACAGGGAATGAAAAACTGTTTTTT

D: TRBD1
J: TRBJ1-1
V: TRBV19
size: NA
CDR3: CASSIGTGYVTEAFF
DNA: TGTGCCAGTAGTATCGGGACAGGGTATGTGACTGAAGCTTTCTTT

D: TRBD1
J: TRBJ1-1
V: TRBV18
size: NA
CDR3: CASSPGQGGWNTEAFF
DNA: TGTGCCAGCTCACCCGGACAGGGGGGTTGGAACACTGAAGCTTTCTTT